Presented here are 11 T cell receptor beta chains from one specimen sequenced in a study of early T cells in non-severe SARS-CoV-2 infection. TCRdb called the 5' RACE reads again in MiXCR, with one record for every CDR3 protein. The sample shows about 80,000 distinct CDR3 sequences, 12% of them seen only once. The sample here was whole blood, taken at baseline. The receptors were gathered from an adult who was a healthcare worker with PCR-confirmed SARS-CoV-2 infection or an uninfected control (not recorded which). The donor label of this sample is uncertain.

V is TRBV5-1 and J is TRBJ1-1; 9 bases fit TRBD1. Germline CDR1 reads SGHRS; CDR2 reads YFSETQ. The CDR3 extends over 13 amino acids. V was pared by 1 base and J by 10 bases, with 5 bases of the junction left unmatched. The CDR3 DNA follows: TGCGCCAGCAGCTTGCGGTCGGGACAGGGAGCTTTCTTT. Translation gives CASSLRSGQGAFF. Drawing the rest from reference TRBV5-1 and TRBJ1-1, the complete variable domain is KAGVTQTPRYLIKTRGQQVTLSCSPISGHRSVSWYQQTPGQGLQFLFEYFSETQRNKGNFPGRFSGRQFSNSRSEMNVSTLELGDSALYLCASSLRSGQGAFFGQGTRLTVV.

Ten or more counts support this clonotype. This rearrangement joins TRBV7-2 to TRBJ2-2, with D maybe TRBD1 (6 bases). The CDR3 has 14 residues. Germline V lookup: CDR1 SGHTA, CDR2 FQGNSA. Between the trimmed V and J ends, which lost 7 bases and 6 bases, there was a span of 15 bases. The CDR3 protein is CASKGTIVAGELFF. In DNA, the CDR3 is TGTGCCAGCAAAGGGACAATAGTGGCCGGGGAGCTGTTTTTT.

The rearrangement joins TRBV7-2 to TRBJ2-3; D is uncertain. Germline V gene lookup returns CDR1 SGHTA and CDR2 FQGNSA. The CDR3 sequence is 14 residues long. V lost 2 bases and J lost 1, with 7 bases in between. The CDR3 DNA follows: TGTGCCAGCAGCTTATTACGGGGCACAGATACGCAGTATTTT. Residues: CASSLLRGTDTQYF. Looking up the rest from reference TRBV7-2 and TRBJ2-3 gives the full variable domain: GAGVSQSPSNKVTEKGKDVELRCDPISGHTALYWYRQSLGQGLEFLIYFQGNSAPDKSGLPSDRFSAERTGGSVSTLTIQRTQQEDSAVYLCASSLLRGTDTQYFGPGTRLTVL.

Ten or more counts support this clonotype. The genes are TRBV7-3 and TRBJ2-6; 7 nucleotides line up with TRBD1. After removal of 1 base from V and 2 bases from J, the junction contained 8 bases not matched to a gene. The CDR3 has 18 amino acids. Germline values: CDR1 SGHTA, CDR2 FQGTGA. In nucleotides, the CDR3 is TGTGCCAGCAGCTTAATCCCGACAGGGTGGACTGGGGCCAACGTCCTGACTTTC. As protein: CASSLIPTGWTGANVLTF.

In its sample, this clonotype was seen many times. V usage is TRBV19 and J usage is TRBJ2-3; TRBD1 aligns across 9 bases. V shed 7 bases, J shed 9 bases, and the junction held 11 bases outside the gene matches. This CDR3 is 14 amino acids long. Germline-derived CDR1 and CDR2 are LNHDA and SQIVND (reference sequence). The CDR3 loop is CASKAGTGTGTQYF. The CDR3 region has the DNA TGTGCCAGTAAGGCCGGGACAGGGACGGGGACGCAGTATTTT.

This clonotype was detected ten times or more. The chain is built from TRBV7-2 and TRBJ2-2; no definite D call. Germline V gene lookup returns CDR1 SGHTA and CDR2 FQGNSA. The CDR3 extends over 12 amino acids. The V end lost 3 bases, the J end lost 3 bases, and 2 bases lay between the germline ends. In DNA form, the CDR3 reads TGTGCCAGCAGCTTCGACACCGGGGAGCTGTTTTTT. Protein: CASSFDTGELFF.

CDR3 in DNA: TGTGCCAGCAGCCCTTTCAGTGAGACCCAGTACTTC. Encoded protein: CASSPFSETQYF. The V call is TRBV5-5, the J call TRBJ2-5; no definite D call. Trimming removed 4 bases from V and 5 bases from J, with 9 bases in between. Looked up from germline, CDR1 is SGHKS and CDR2 is YYEKEE (reference sequence). The CDR3 totals 12 residues.

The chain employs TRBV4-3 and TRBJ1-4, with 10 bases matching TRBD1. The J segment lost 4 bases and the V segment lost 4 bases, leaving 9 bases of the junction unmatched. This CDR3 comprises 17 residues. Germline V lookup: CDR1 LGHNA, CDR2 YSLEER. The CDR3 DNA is TGCGCCAGCAGCCGAACCGGGACAGGGGTTCTTAATGAAAAACTGTTTTTT. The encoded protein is CASSRTGTGVLNEKLFF.

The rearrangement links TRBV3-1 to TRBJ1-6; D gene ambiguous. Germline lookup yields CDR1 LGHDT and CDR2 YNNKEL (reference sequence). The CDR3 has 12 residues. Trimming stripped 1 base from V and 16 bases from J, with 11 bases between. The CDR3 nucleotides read TGTGCCAGCAGCCAAGGTCCCAGGTTTCTCCACTTT. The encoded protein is CASSQGPRFLHF. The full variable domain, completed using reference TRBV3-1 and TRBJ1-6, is DTAVSQTPKYLVTQMGNDKSIKCEQNLGHDTMYWYKQDSKKFLKIMFSYNNKELIINETVPNRFSPKSPDKAHLNLHINSLELGDSAVYFCASSQGPRFLHFGNGTRLTVT.

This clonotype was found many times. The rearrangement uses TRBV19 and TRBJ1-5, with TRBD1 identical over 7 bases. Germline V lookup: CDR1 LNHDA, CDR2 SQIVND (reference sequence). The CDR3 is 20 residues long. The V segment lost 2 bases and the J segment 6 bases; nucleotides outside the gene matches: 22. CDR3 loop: CASSIQLGRGVSTNTQPQHF. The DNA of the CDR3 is TGTGCCAGTAGTATACAGTTGGGCAGGGGGGTGAGTACAAACACTCAGCCCCAGCATTTT.

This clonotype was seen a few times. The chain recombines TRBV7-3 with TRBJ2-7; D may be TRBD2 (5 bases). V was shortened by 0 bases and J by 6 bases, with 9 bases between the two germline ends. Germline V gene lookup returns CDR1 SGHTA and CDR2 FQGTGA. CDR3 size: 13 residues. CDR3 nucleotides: TGTGCCAGCAGCTTAACATGGGCGGGCGAGCAGTACTTC. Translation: CASSLTWAGEQYF.